One and the same sample provided the 11 T cell receptor beta chains below, sequenced in a study of cytomegalovirus exposure and HLA in healthy donors (TCRdb year 2017). Library preparation was by the immunoSEQ multiplex PCR assay. For the multiplex PCR, a mixture combining 60 forward primers for TCR Vbeta segments and 13 reverse primers for TCR Jbeta segments was used. Here the immuneACCESS table is served through TCRdb, limited to in-frame sequences with V and J called. Missing clones are a known gap in these copies; in checked studies unresolved V genes cover under half, and the rest lacks a known reason. This sample has about 160,000 clones in its table, and around 74% of those were observed once. The ten largest clones capture about 2.1% of the sample. Sequencing used PBMCs. The receptors shown here come from a female donor in good health and CMV-seronegative.

This clone was observed a few times. V gene TRBV30 combines with J gene TRBJ1-1; no reliable D call. The CDR3 length is 15 residues. Per the germline V gene, CDR1 is GTSNPN and CDR2 is SVGIG (reference sequence). The ends were cut back, 3 bases at V and 1 base at J, with 15 bases in the middle. The CDR3 reads CAWSLSGLPNTEAFF. CDR3 DNA: TGTGCCTGGAGCCTATCTGGACTCCCGAACACTGAAGCTTTCTTT.

The V and J genes are TRBV6-5 and TRBJ1-2; no clear D. Germline V gene lookup returns CDR1 MNHEY and CDR2 SVGAGI. The CDR3 consists of 13 residues. V was shortened by 2 bases and J by 8 bases, with 12 bases between the two germline ends. The CDR3 DNA follows: TGTGCCAGCAGTTACGACACACGATCCGGCTACACCTTC. It is translated as CASSYDTRSGYTF.

This clone was seen more than once but under ten times. The chain combines TRBV30 with TRBJ2-3; TRBD1 is a possible D gene (6 bases). This CDR3 has 13 residues. Deletions cut 2 bases from V and 2 bases from J, with 8 bases between. Germline lookup yields CDR1 GTSNPN and CDR2 SVGIG (reference sequence). The CDR3 protein is CAWSTGSTDTQYF. As DNA, the CDR3 is TGTGCCTGGAGTACAGGGTCCACAGATACGCAGTATTTT.

This chain joins TRBV7-7 and TRBJ2-1; TRBD2 matches at 12 bases. CDR1 and CDR2 from the germline V gene are SSHAT and FNYEAQ (reference sequence). The V and J ends lost 2 bases and 5 bases, in that order; junction bases with no gene match: 1. The CDR3 covers 15 residues. CDR3 in DNA: TGTGCCAGCAGCTTACGACTAGCGGGGGACAATGAGCAGTTCTTC. It is translated as CASSLRLAGDNEQFF.

The rearrangement uses TRBV5-1 and TRBJ1-6, with 10 bases matching TRBD1. Per the germline V gene, CDR1 is SGHRS and CDR2 is YFSETQ. CDR3 size: 14 residues. V lost 4 bases and J lost 7; bases outside the gene matches: 2. CDR3 nucleotide sequence: TGCGCCAGCAGCACGGGACAGGGGAATTCACCCCTCCACTTT. It is translated as CASSTGQGNSPLHF. Based on the CDR3 plus reference TRBV5-1 and TRBJ1-6, the full variable domain is KAGVTQTPRYLIKTRGQQVTLSCSPISGHRSVSWYQQTPGQGLQFLFEYFSETQRNKGNFPGRFSGRQFSNSRSEMNVSTLELGDSALYLCASSTGQGNSPLHFGNGTRLTVT.

The chain uses TRBV28 and TRBJ1-1; weak D call: TRBD1 (5 bases). Between the trimmed V and J ends, which lost 2 bases and 8 bases, there was a span of 9 bases. This CDR3 has 12 amino acids. Looked up from germline, CDR1 is MDHEN and CDR2 is SYDVKM. The CDR3 region is CASSLRGLEAFF. Written as DNA, the CDR3 is TGTGCCAGCAGTTTAAGGGGACTCGAAGCTTTCTTT.

This rearrangement joins TRBV12-5 to TRBJ1-2, with D tentatively TRBD1 (5 bases). This CDR3 comprises 16 residues. CDR1 is LGHNT and CDR2 is FRNRAP in the germline V gene. V lost 3 bases and J lost 3, with 17 bases in between. The CDR3 DNA reads as TGTGCTAGTGGTTTTAGTCTAGGGGAGGGATACTATGGCTACACCTTC. Amino acids: CASGFSLGEGYYGYTF.

This chain links TRBV6-6 with TRBJ1-4, with 8 bases lining up with TRBD1. V shed 2 bases, J shed 13 bases, and the junction held 3 bases outside the gene matches. Per germline, CDR1 MNHNY and CDR2 SVGAGI (reference sequence). There are 12 residues in the CDR3. The CDR3, as DNA: TGTGCCAGCAGTTACCCAGACAGGGGACTGTTTTTT. Its protein is CASSYPDRGLFF.

This chain connects TRBV11-2 to TRBJ2-1, with TRBD2 matching over 10 bases. With V trimmed by 1 base and J by 1 base, 1 base remained unmatched. The CDR3 length is 16 residues. Germline assignment: CDR1 SGHAT and CDR2 FQNNGV. CDR3 in DNA: TGTGCCAGCAGCTTAGGAGCGGGGGGGTCCTACAATGAGCAGTTCTTC. Its protein is CASSLGAGGSYNEQFF.

The chain uses TRBV9 and TRBJ2-2; D gene ambiguous. The CDR3 is 14 residues long. Trimming stripped 1 base from V and 6 bases from J, with 10 bases between. CDR1 is SGDLS and CDR2 is YYNGEE in the germline V gene. The CDR3 loop reads CASSVHSQAGELFF. CDR3 DNA sequence: TGTGCCAGCAGCGTACACTCGCAGGCCGGGGAGCTGTTTTTT.

The V call is TRBV6-6, the J call TRBJ1-1; TRBD1 matches 9 bases. J lost 11 bases, V lost 5 bases, and 6 bases had no gene match. This CDR3 contains 12 residues. Germline V lookup: CDR1 MNHNY, CDR2 SVGAGI (reference sequence). The DNA of the CDR3 is TGTGCCAGCAGTCCACCTGGGACAGGGGCTTTCTTT. It translates to CASSPPGTGAFF.